Listed here is a single T cell receptor beta chain. These data are taken from a study of blood T cell repertoires in COVID-19. Produced via immunoSEQ multiplex PCR; TCRdb's table is partial and in-frame only. The sample records about 220,000 clones, approximately 77% being singletons. Germline lookup yields CDR1 MDHEN and CDR2 SYDVKM. The CDR3 totals 17 residues. Trimming cost V 5 bases and J 4 bases, with 23 bases left between them. The TCR sequence derives from a woman older than 75 with acute or convalescent COVID-19. The source material was peripheral blood. V and J are TRBV28 and TRBJ1-2; a possible D gene is TRBD1 (6 bases). CDR3 in DNA: TGTGCCAGCAGTCGAGCCCCGGGGGGCACCTCTAGCTATGGCTACACCTTC. Its protein product is CASSRAPGGTSSYGYTF.